This TCR beta chain was documented in a study of identical twins. Whole-study results and caveats: Twins shared out-of-frame alpha sequences with excess low generation probability.

TCRdb reprocessed the 5' RACE reads via MiXCR and lists one record per CDR3 protein. The top ten hold about 3% of the sample, which has fewer than 500,000 distinct CDR3 sequences, approximately 25% seen once. The CDR3 extends over 15 amino acids. CDR1 LGHDT and CDR2 YNNKEL come from the germline V gene (reference sequence). Deletions cut 0 bases from V and 1 base from J, with 7 bases between. Regarding this clonotype: Its cognate antigen is unknown.

These sequences were also reported in another study, on T cells expressing NK-cell markers. That source notes: Several of the experiments relied on an anti-gamma-delta TCR antibody so that only alpha-beta TCR T cells were sorted. The CD3+CD56-NKG2C+ fraction was also led by these clonotypes in a handful of donors.

This chain joins TRBV3-1 and TRBJ2-1; D uncertain. The source is a young woman in good health. Sequencing input: CD4+ T cells sorted from blood. The CDR3 sequence is CASSQEGLSYNEQFF. In DNA form, the CDR3 reads TGTGCCAGCAGCCAAGAGGGGTTGTCCTACAATGAGCAGTTCTTC.